This T cell receptor beta chain was captured by sequencing in a study of T cell responses to AZD1222 COVID-19 vaccine. TCRdb's copy holds only in-frame clones and misses some; the assay was immunoSEQ multiplex PCR. The data show 80,000 to 95,000 clones, around nine tenths seen once. Trimming shortened V by 3 bases and J by 4 bases, and 21 bases separated the two germline ends. The CDR3 spans 18 residues. Germline V gene data show CDR1 as MNHEY and CDR2 as SMNVEV (reference sequence). Sequenced material: peripheral blood, taken on day 0 of MenACWY control vaccination. The rearrangement joins TRBV27 to TRBJ1-4, with D unresolved. The TCR was taken from an adult in good health. The CDR3 sequence is CASSLFSGWAAHNEKLFF. In DNA, the CDR3 is TGTGCCAGCAGTTTGTTCTCCGGTTGGGCAGCCCATAATGAAAAACTGTTTTTT.